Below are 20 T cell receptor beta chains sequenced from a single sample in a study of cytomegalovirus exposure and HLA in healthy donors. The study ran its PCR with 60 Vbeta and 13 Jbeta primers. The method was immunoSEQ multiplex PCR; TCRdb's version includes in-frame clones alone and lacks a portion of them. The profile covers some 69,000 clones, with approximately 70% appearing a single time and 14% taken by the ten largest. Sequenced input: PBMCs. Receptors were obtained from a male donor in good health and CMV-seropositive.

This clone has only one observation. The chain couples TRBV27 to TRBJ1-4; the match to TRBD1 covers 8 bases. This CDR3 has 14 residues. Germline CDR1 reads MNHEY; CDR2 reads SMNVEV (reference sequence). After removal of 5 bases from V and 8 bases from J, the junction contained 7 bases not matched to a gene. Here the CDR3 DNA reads TGTGCCAGCAGTGACCGGGACAGGCCGGAAAAACTGTTTTTT. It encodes CASSDRDRPEKLFF.

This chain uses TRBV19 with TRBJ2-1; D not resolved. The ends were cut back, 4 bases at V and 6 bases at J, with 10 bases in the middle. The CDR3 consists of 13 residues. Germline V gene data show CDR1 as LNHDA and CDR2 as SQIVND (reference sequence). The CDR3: CASSTGSPNEQFF. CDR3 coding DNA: TGTGCCAGTAGTACTGGTAGTCCCAATGAGCAGTTCTTC. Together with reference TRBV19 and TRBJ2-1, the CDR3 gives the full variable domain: DGGITQSPKYLFRKEGQNVTLSCEQNLNHDAMYWYRQDPGQGLRLIYYSQIVNDFQKGDIAEGYSVSREKKESFPLTVTSAQKNPTAFYLCASSTGSPNEQFFGPGTRLTVL.

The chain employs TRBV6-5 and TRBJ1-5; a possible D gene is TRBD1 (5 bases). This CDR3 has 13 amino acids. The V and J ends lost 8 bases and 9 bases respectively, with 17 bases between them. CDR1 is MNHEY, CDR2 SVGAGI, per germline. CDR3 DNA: TGTGCCAGCCGTACAGGTTCTTTGGGGCCCCAGCATTTT. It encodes CASRTGSLGPQHF.

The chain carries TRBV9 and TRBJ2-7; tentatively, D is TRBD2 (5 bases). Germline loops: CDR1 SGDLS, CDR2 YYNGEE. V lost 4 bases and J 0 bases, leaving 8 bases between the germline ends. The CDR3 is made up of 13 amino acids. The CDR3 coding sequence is TGTGCCAGCAGCCCGGGGATCTCCTACGAGCAGTACTTC. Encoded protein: CASSPGISYEQYF.

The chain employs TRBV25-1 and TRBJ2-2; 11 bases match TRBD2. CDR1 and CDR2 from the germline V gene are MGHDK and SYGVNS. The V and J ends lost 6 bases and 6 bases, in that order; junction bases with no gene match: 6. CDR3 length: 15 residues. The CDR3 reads CASRGLAGGSGELFF. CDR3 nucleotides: TGTGCCAGCAGAGGGCTAGCGGGAGGATCCGGGGAGCTGTTTTTT.

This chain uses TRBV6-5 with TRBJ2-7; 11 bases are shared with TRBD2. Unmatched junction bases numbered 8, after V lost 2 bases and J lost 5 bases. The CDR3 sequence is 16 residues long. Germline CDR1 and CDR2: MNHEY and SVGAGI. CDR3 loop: CASSYTQTSGGNEQYF. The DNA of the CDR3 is TGTGCCAGCAGTTACACCCAAACTAGCGGGGGAAACGAGCAGTACTTC.

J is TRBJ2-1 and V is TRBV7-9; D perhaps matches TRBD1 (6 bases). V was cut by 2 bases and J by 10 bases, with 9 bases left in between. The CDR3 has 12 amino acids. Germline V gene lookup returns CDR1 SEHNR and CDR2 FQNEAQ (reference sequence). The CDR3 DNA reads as TGTGCCAGCAGCTTATTTGGGGGCGAGCAGTTCTTC. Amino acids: CASSLFGGEQFF.

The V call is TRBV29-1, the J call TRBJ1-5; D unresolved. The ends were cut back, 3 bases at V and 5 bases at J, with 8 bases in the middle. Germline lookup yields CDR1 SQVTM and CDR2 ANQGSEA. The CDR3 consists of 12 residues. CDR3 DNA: TGCAGCGTTGAGGGCACAGATCAGCCCCAGCATTTT. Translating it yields CSVEGTDQPQHF.

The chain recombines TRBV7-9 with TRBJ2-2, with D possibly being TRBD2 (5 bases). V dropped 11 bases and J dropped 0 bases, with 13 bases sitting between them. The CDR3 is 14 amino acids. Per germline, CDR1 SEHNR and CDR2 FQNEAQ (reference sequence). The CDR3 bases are TGTGCCCGCCAGCGGAACTCGAACACCGGGGAGCTGTTTTTT. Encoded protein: CARQRNSNTGELFF.

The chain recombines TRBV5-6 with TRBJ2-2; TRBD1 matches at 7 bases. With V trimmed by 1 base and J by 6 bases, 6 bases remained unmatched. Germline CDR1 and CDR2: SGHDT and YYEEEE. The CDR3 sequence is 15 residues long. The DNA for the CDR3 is TGTGCCAGCAGCTTGCAGGGGGTGGGACCCGGGGAGCTGTTTTTT. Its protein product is CASSLQGVGPGELFF.

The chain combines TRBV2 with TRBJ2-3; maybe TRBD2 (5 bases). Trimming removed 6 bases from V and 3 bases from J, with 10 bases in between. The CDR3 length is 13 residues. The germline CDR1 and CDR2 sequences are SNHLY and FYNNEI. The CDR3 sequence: CASRGRGTDTQYF. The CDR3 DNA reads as TGTGCCAGCAGGGGGAGAGGGACAGATACGCAGTATTTT.

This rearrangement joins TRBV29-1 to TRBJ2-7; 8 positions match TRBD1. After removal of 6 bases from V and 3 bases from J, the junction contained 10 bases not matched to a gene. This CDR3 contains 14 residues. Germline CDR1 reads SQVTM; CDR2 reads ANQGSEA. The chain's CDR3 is CSVVRQGSGYEQYF. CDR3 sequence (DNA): TGCAGCGTCGTACGACAGGGGTCGGGCTACGAGCAGTACTTC.

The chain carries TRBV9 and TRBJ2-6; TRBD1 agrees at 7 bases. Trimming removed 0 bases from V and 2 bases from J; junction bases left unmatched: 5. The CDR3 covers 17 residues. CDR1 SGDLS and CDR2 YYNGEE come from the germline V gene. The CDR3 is CASSVGQGPPGANVLTF. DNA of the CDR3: TGTGCCAGCAGCGTAGGACAGGGCCCACCTGGGGCCAACGTCCTGACTTTC.

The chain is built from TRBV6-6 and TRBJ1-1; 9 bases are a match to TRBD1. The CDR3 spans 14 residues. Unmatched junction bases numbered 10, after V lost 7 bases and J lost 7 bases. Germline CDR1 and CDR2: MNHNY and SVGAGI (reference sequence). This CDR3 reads CASIHRTGALEAFF. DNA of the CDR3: TGTGCCAGCATTCATCGGACAGGGGCCCTTGAAGCTTTCTTT.

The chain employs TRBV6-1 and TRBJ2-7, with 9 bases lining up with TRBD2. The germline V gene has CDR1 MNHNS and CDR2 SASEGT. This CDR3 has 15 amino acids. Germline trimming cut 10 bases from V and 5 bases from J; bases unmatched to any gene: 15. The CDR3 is CATGRVSGSFNEQYF. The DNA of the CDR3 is TGTGCCACTGGGAGGGTTAGCGGGAGTTTCAACGAGCAGTACTTC.

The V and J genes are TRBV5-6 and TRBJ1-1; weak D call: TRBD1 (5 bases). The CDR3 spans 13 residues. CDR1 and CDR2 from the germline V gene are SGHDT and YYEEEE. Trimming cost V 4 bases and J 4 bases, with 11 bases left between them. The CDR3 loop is CASSAGSGTEAFF. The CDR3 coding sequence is TGTGCCAGCAGCGCAGGGTCGGGCACTGAAGCTTTCTTT.

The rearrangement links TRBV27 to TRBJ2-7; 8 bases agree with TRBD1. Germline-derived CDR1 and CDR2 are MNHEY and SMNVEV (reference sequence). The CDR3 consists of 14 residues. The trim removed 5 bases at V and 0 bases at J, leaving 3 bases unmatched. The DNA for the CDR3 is TGTGCCAGCAGTCAACAGGGGGGCTCCTACGAGCAGTACTTC. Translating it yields CASSQQGGSYEQYF.

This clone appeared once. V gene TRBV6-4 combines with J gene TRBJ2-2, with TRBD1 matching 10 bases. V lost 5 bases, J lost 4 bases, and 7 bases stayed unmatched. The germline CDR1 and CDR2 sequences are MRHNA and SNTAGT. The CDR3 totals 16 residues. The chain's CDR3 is CASSLRDRGPTGELFF. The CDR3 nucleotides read TGTGCCAGCAGTCTACGGGACAGGGGACCCACCGGGGAGCTGTTTTTT.

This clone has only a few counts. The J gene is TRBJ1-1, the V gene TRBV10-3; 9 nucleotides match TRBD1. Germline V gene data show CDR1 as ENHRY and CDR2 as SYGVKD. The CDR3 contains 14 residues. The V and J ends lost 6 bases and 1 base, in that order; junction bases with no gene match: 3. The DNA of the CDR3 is TGTGCCATCAGGGACAGGGGTGAGAACACTGAAGCTTTCTTT. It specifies CAIRDRGENTEAFF.

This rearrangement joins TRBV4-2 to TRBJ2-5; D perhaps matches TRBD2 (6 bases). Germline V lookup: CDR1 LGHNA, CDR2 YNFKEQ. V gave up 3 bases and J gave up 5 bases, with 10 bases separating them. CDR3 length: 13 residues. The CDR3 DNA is TGTGCCAGCAGCCAGTCCCGGGGGGAGACCCAGTACTTC. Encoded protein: CASSQSRGETQYF.